This TCR beta chain stems from a study of T cell responses to AZD1222 COVID-19 vaccine. This table comes from immunoSEQ multiplex PCR, and its TCRdb copy is limited to in-frame clones, with some not included. This table holds over 100,000 clones, 80% to 90% found once. This clone was detected only a few times. CDR3 length: 15 amino acids. The germline V and J ends were trimmed by 0 bases and 2 bases, with 11 bases remaining between them. Germline V gene sequence: CDR1 MGHRA, CDR2 YSYEKL. This rearrangement joins TRBV4-1 to TRBJ2-7; D unclear. The origin of this receptor is an adult in good health. This material consisted of peripheral blood, taken on day 0 of AZD1222 vaccination. The CDR3 coding sequence is TGCGCCAGCAGCCAAGAATCTGCAGACACCTACGAGCAGTACTTC. It is translated as CASSQESADTYEQYF.